This paragraph reports one T cell receptor beta chain. Its antigen is not identified. These data come from a study of T cell responses to AZD1222 COVID-19 vaccine. Study-wide background: Second-dose intervals near 4 or 12 weeks were combined. Study-wide points: Seropositive at baseline were only a handful of AZD1222 recipients. Reports indicate that nearly half of spike-specific TCRs are directed at unmutated variant regions. Vaccine-associated CD4 TCRs ranged over spike, dominating at 160-218 and 743-854.

Trimming took 2 bases from V and 5 from J; bases not matched to a gene: 9. The CDR3 is made up of 16 amino acids. CDR1 is SGHAT, CDR2 FQNNGV, per germline. Data came from immunoSEQ multiplex PCR; TCRdb stores just in-frame clones and leaves some out. The sample records more than 95,000 clones, over 75% being singletons. The chain uses TRBV11-2 and TRBJ2-5; TRBD2 matches at 9 bases. The specimen was peripheral blood, collected on day 0 of AZD1222 vaccination. This clonotype was sampled from an adult in good health. In DNA form, the CDR3 reads TGTGCCAGCAGCTTAATGGCGGGAGGGTCTTGGGAGACCCAGTACTTC. Amino acids: CASSLMAGGSWETQYF.